The 27 T cell receptor beta chains in this list originate from one sample, sequenced in a study of beta chain features in type 1 diabetes. The isolated RNA, all of it, was reverse transcribed, so expressed TCRB transcripts were what got sequenced. Clones were sequenced by immunoSEQ multiplex PCR, and TCRdb holds only the in-frame ones, with some missing. Of 850,000 to 900,000 clones in the sample, roughly 16% were seen once. Sequencing was performed on naive CD4+ T cells from blood. The receptors originated from a woman in her late teens or twenties in good health.

The sample holds a few counts of this clone. CDR3 DNA: TGTGCCAGCAGTATTTCCTGGGGTACGCAGTATTTT. Amino acids: CASSISWGTQYF. V and J are TRBV2 and TRBJ2-3; D unclear. Germline V gene lookup returns CDR1 SNHLY and CDR2 FYNNEI. Trimming removed 5 bases from V and 8 bases from J, with 11 bases in between. The CDR3 extends over 12 amino acids.

The chain couples TRBV6-5 to TRBJ1-1; no definite D call. Germline CDR1 MNHEY, CDR2 SVGAGI. The CDR3 extends over 13 amino acids. V was pared by 6 bases and J by 1 base, with 9 bases between. For the CDR3, the DNA is TGTGCCAGCAGGAATAACAGGAACACTGAAGCTTTCTTT. Amino acid sequence: CASRNNRNTEAFF.

Only a few counts were recorded for this clone. The chain joins TRBV5-1 to TRBJ2-2; 7 nucleotides agree with TRBD2. Trimming at V came to 5 bases and at J to 6 bases, leaving 13 bases not matched to a gene. This CDR3 spans 16 amino acids. Germline CDR1 and CDR2: SGHRS and YFSETQ. The CDR3 DNA reads as TGCGCCAGCAGGGAGGAGCTGGCGGGAGTCTCCGGGGAGCTGTTTTTT. Its protein product is CASREELAGVSGELFF.

This clone was seen more than once but under ten times. The rearrangement joins TRBV28 to TRBJ2-5, with 10 bases identical to TRBD1. Matching the DNA end better, TRBJ2-7 makes the J call doubtful. There are 15 residues in the CDR3. Per the germline V gene, CDR1 is MDHEN and CDR2 is SYDVKM. The CDR3 DNA is TGTGCCAGCAGTCCACCGGGACAGGGGAGCTACGAGCAGTACTTC. Amino acid sequence: CASSPPGQGSYEQYF.

This clone was detected only a few times. The V and J genes are TRBV28 and TRBJ2-1, with 8 bases lining up with TRBD2. Germline trimming cut 8 bases from V and 2 bases from J; bases unmatched to any gene: 5. This CDR3 contains 14 residues. The germline V gene has CDR1 MDHEN and CDR2 SYDVKM. This chain's CDR3 is CASLGAGAYNEQFF. As DNA, the CDR3 is TGTGCCAGCCTTGGAGCGGGGGCCTACAATGAGCAGTTCTTC.

Written as DNA, the CDR3 is TGCAGCGCCACGGGACAGATGAACACTGAAGCTTTCTTT. Encoded protein: CSATGQMNTEAFF. This chain links TRBV29-1 with TRBJ1-1, with 7 nucleotides matching TRBD1. Germline trimming cut 7 bases from V and 0 bases from J; bases unmatched to any gene: 5. CDR3 length: 13 amino acids. Germline-derived CDR1 and CDR2 are SQVTM and ANQGSEA.

This clone has only a few counts. V is TRBV6-5 and J is TRBJ2-2; 9 nucleotides line up with TRBD1. CDR1 and CDR2 from the germline V gene are MNHEY and SVGAGI. This CDR3 comprises 15 residues. The V gene end was trimmed by 6 bases and the J gene end by 4 bases; junction bases not matched to a gene: 6. CDR3 in amino acids: CASRLGQGITGELFF. CDR3 bases: TGTGCCAGCAGACTGGGACAGGGAATCACCGGGGAGCTGTTTTTT.

In its sample, this clone was seen a few times. The chain employs TRBV5-1 and TRBJ1-2; TRBD1 aligns across 8 bases. This CDR3 region has 15 residues. The V gene end was trimmed by 0 bases and the J gene end by 5 bases; junction bases not matched to a gene: 6. The germline gives CDR1 SGHRS, CDR2 YFSETQ. The CDR3 loop is CASSLDQGAVYGYTF. The CDR3 DNA reads as TGCGCCAGCAGCTTGGATCAGGGGGCGGTTTATGGCTACACCTTC.

The J gene is TRBJ1-4, the V gene TRBV5-1; no clear D. V gave up 1 base and J gave up 5 bases, with 6 bases separating them. In germline, CDR1 is SGHRS, CDR2 YFSETQ. This CDR3 is 13 amino acids long. The CDR3 spells CASSLTRNEKLFF. Written as DNA, the CDR3 is TGCGCCAGCAGCTTGACAAGGAATGAAAAACTGTTTTTT. The complete variable domain, with remaining parts taken from reference TRBV5-1 and TRBJ1-4, reads KAGVTQTPRYLIKTRGQQVTLSCSPISGHRSVSWYQQTPGQGLQFLFEYFSETQRNKGNFPGRFSGRQFSNSRSEMNVSTLELGDSALYLCASSLTRNEKLFFGSGTQLSVL.

The chain uses TRBV7-9 and TRBJ2-2; 7 bases map to TRBD2. V dropped 3 bases and J dropped 7; count of bases not matched to a gene: 5. This CDR3 spans 14 amino acids. Germline V CDR1 and CDR2: SEHNR, FQNEAQ (reference sequence). As DNA, the CDR3 is TGTGCCAGCAGCTTGACTAGCTTACGCGGGGAGCTGTTTTTT. It yields the protein CASSLTSLRGELFF.

This clone turned up a few times. The CDR3 bases are TGTGCCAGCAGGAGACTAGCGGGAGATGTCTACGAGCAGTACTTC. The encoded protein is CASRRLAGDVYEQYF. The chain couples TRBV28 to TRBJ2-7; 12 nucleotides match TRBD2. The CDR3 sequence is 15 residues long. Germline V gene lookup returns CDR1 MDHEN and CDR2 SYDVKM. V gave up 6 bases and J gave up 3 bases; unmatched junction bases: 6.

This clone came up a few times. V and J are TRBV7-2 and TRBJ2-4; TRBD2 is a possible D gene (5 bases). V lost 1 base and J 8 bases, leaving 12 bases between the germline ends. This CDR3 is built from 14 residues. CDR1 is SGHTA and CDR2 is FQGNSA in the germline V gene. CDR3 DNA sequence: TGTGCCAGCAGCTTAGGCGGGCAGTTATACATTCAGTACTTC. It is translated as CASSLGGQLYIQYF.

The chain couples TRBV25-1 to TRBJ2-5; 8 bases map to TRBD1. From germline, CDR1 is MGHDK and CDR2 SYGVNS. The V segment lost 3 bases and the J segment 4 bases; nucleotides outside the gene matches: 10. This CDR3 is built from 16 residues. CDR3 DNA: TGTGCCAGCAGTGAGCCCTCCAGGGGGCGCCCAGAGACCCAGTACTTC. It is translated as CASSEPSRGRPETQYF.

This clone was seen a few times. The chain couples TRBV2 to TRBJ1-5; D is unclear. CDR1 is SNHLY, CDR2 FYNNEI, per germline. The CDR3 has 13 amino acids. The V end lost 3 bases, the J end lost 5 bases, and 8 bases lay between the germline ends. In DNA form, the CDR3 reads TGTGCCAGCAGTGAGTCAGCCCATCAGCCCCAGCATTTT. Translating gives CASSESAHQPQHF.

This clone was seen more than once but under ten times. Different DNA sequences within this sample yield the same CDR3. The rearrangement joins TRBV18 to TRBJ2-3, with 9 bases fitting TRBD2. This CDR3 has 15 amino acids. J gave up 0 bases and V 3 bases, and 1 base lay outside the gene matches. The germline V gene encodes CDR1 KGHSH and CDR2 LQKENI. The CDR3 DNA reads as TGTGCCAGCTCACCTCTAGCGGGGAGCACAGATACGCAGTATTTT. Its protein product is CASSPLAGSTDTQYF.

Concerning this clone: The junction departs from germline at one end; a sequencing error may be responsible. The chain combines TRBV29-1 with TRBJ2-2; maybe TRBD1 (6 bases). Germline-derived CDR1 and CDR2 are SQVTM and ANQGSEA. The CDR3 contains 14 residues. The CDR3 DNA reads as TGCAGCGTTTCCGGACAGACACACACCGAGGAGCTGTTTTTT. It encodes CSVSGQTHTEELFF.

The chain has TRBV7-2 and TRBJ2-1; the match to TRBD2 covers 14 bases. The length of the CDR3 is 18 residues. The V gene's germline CDR1 is SGHTA and CDR2 FQGNSA. With V trimmed by 5 bases and J by 9 bases, 15 bases remained unmatched. The CDR3 loop is CASSHRPPGLAGAVEQFF. The CDR3 DNA is TGTGCCAGCAGCCACAGACCTCCGGGACTAGCGGGAGCGGTTGAGCAGTTCTTC.

The rearrangement uses TRBV5-8 and TRBJ2-5; no clear D gene. Germline V lookup: CDR1 SGHTS, CDR2 YDEGEE. The CDR3 is 11 residues long. The germline V and J ends were trimmed by 1 base and 8 bases, with 6 bases remaining between them. DNA of the CDR3: TGTGCCAGCAGCTTGAGGAAAACCCAGTACTTC. Amino acid sequence: CASSLRKTQYF.

The sample holds a few counts of this clone. The chain uses TRBV15 and TRBJ2-3; possibly TRBD2 for D (6 bases). There are 16 residues in the CDR3. V was pared by 5 bases and J by 0 bases, with 15 bases between. CDR1 LNHNV and CDR2 YYDKDF come from the germline V gene (reference sequence). CDR3 residues: CATSRGTDSSTDTQYF. As DNA, the CDR3 is TGTGCCACCAGCCGAGGGACTGACTCTAGCACAGATACGCAGTATTTT.

The chain carries TRBV10-3 and TRBJ2-3, with TRBD1 identical over 7 bases. The germline V gene encodes CDR1 ENHRY and CDR2 SYGVKD. Losses at the gene ends were 5 bases for V and 9 bases for J; bases not matched to a gene: 23. The CDR3 sequence is 18 residues long. CDR3 DNA sequence: TGTGCCATCAGTCCACTCGAGAGGGCAGGGAGAGCACAGGGGACGCAGTATTTT. Translating gives CAISPLERAGRAQGTQYF.

The genes are TRBV29-1 and TRBJ2-1; D gene unclear. V gave up 7 bases and J gave up 0 bases, with 10 bases separating them. This CDR3 comprises 13 residues. Per the germline V gene, CDR1 is SQVTM and CDR2 is ANQGSEA. The CDR3 loop reads CSGDMSSYNEQFF. CDR3 DNA: TGCAGCGGTGACATGAGCTCCTACAATGAGCAGTTCTTC.

The V and J genes are TRBV18 and TRBJ2-1; weak D call: TRBD2 (5 bases). V lost 2 bases and J 3 bases, leaving 17 bases between the germline ends. This CDR3 is 17 amino acids long. Germline CDR1 is KGHSH and CDR2 is LQKENI. CDR3 in DNA: TGTGCCAGCTCACCATCCATAAGGCCGAGCGGCTACAATGAGCAGTTCTTC. Its translation: CASSPSIRPSGYNEQFF.

This clone has just a few counts. This sample also contains other DNA sequences that code for the same CDR3. V is TRBV28 and J is TRBJ2-6; no clear D gene. The CDR3 sequence is 15 residues long. CDR1 MDHEN and CDR2 SYDVKM come from the germline V gene. V gave up 5 bases and J gave up 0 bases, with 8 bases separating them. This chain's CDR3 is CASSLWVSGANVLTF. In nucleotides, the CDR3 is TGTGCCAGCAGTCTCTGGGTCTCTGGGGCCAACGTCCTGACTTTC. Combining the CDR3 with reference TRBV28 and TRBJ2-6 gives the whole variable domain DVKVTQSSRYLVKRTGEKVFLECVQDMDHENMFWYRQDPGLGLRLIYFSYDVKMKEKGDIPEGYSVSREKKERFSLILESASTNQTSMYLCASSLWVSGANVLTFGAGSRLTVL.

This clone showed up just a few times. The genes are TRBV5-4 and TRBJ1-5, with D possibly TRBD1 on 5 matching bases. Germline V lookup: CDR1 SGHNT, CDR2 YYREEE (reference sequence). CDR3 size: 14 residues. Trimming took off 4 bases at V and 1 base at J, with 9 bases between the two ends. The CDR3 region is CASSRQGSNQPQHF. The DNA for the CDR3 is TGTGCCAGCAGCAGGCAGGGAAGCAATCAGCCCCAGCATTTT. The full variable domain, completed using reference TRBV5-4 and TRBJ1-5, is ETGVTQSPTHLIKTRGQQVTLRCSSQSGHNTVSWYQQALGQGPQFIFQYYREEENGRGNFPPRFSGLQFPNYSSELNVNALELDDSALYLCASSRQGSNQPQHFGDGTRLSIL.

The rearrangement uses TRBV28 and TRBJ1-1; D may be TRBD1 (6 bases). Looked up from germline, CDR1 is MDHEN and CDR2 is SYDVKM. The ends were cut back, 3 bases at V and 6 bases at J, with 11 bases in the middle. The CDR3 runs 13 residues. The CDR3 protein is CASSLSRGPEAFF. Written as DNA, the CDR3 is TGTGCCAGCAGTTTGAGCAGGGGACCTGAAGCTTTCTTT.

This clone has just a few counts. The chain links TRBV5-5 to TRBJ2-1; 7 bases align to TRBD2. Looked up from germline, CDR1 is SGHKS and CDR2 is YYEKEE (reference sequence). After removal of 5 bases from V and 5 bases from J, the junction contained 16 bases not matched to a gene. The CDR3 consists of 17 residues. The CDR3 region has the DNA TGTGCCAGCAGTCCCGGTCGGGCGGGAGCAGGGAACAATGAGCAGTTCTTC. Protein: CASSPGRAGAGNNEQFF.

This chain connects TRBV27 to TRBJ2-1, with 9 bases that match TRBD1. The V segment lost 4 bases and the J segment 10 bases; nucleotides outside the gene matches: 8. CDR1 is MNHEY, CDR2 SMNVEV, per germline (reference sequence). CDR3 size: 14 residues. The CDR3 reads CASSSDRGAREQFF. Written as DNA, the CDR3 is TGTGCCAGCAGTTCGGACAGGGGCGCTCGGGAGCAGTTCTTC.